This TCR beta chain was obtained from a study of cytomegalovirus exposure and HLA in healthy donors. Notes on this clone: What it recognizes is unknown.

J was trimmed by 3 bases and V by 5 bases; bases with no gene match: 13. This CDR3 contains 16 residues. Germline lookup yields CDR1 SGHNT and CDR2 YYREEE (reference sequence). Findings of the study overall: Sequencing likely caused a cluster of highly shared sequence variants.

A multiplex PCR was run with 60 Vbeta primers and 13 Jbeta primers. Profiled with immunoSEQ multiplex PCR; TCRdb holds only in-frame clones, not every one. The sample includes over 100,000 clones. This chain uses TRBV5-4 with TRBJ1-2; 7 nucleotides match TRBD1. The TCR was taken from a man in his thirties or forties in good health and CMV-seronegative. The sequenced material came from PBMCs. Here the CDR3 DNA reads TGTGCCAGCAGACTGGGGTCCGGACAGGAGGACTATGGCTACACCTTC. It specifies CASRLGSGQEDYGYTF.